This T cell receptor (beta chain) is from a study of T cells in Graves' hyperthyroidism and ophthalmopathy. Overall study findings and caveats: Classification by a 13 V-J model distinguished ophthalmopathy from stable hyperthyroidism.

This clonotype occurred many times. As yet, its antigen is unknown. Trimming stripped 3 bases from V and 7 bases from J, with 16 bases between. The length of the CDR3 is 15 residues. Germline assignment: CDR1 SGHTA and CDR2 FQGNSA. A patient was excluded if there was uncontrolled infection, other autoimmune disease, pregnancy or lactation. It was roughly 10 ml of fresh peripheral blood that supplied the PBMCs. Amplification targeted TCR beta CDR3 regions from RNA transcripts. The study used the HTBI primer set for a first-round RT-PCR of the TCR CDR3. TCRdb processed the multiplex PCR reads anew with MiXCR; each CDR3 protein has one entry. The table records some 250,000 distinct CDR3 sequences, roughly 14% of them present only once.

The source of this sequence is a woman in her thirties or forties with Graves' hyperthyroidism that later progressed to Graves' ophthalmopathy. V gene TRBV7-2 combines with J gene TRBJ1-5; the D is unclear. The specimen was blood. CDR3 nucleotide sequence: TGTGCCAGCAGCTTCGCGGGAGGGATCCGCCAGCCCCAGCATTTT. Its protein product is CASSFAGGIRQPQHF.